The 5 T cell receptor beta chains below all came from one sample that was sequenced in a study of shared clonotypes between healthy human individuals. The repertoire was sequenced with immunoSEQ multiplex PCR; TCRdb's copy has only in-frame clones and lacks some. Of approximately 980,000 clones in the sample, less than 85% were seen once. Input material: memory CD4+ T cells sorted from blood. Subset meaning: CD45RA-negative fraction. The receptors come from a young man in good health.

The chain carries TRBV11-2 and TRBJ1-1; D remains unclear. The ends were cut back, 2 bases at V and 1 base at J, with 11 bases in the middle. Germline V gene lookup returns CDR1 SGHAT and CDR2 FQNNGV. CDR3 length equals 15 residues. The CDR3 region is CASSLIWVRNTEAFF. CDR3 DNA: TGTGCCAGCAGCTTAATTTGGGTCAGGAACACTGAAGCTTTCTTT.

V usage is TRBV18 and J usage is TRBJ2-5, with TRBD2 identical over 10 bases. Losses at the gene ends were 1 base for V and 5 bases for J; bases not matched to a gene: 7. CDR1 KGHSH and CDR2 LQKENI come from the germline V gene. This CDR3 spans 16 amino acids. The CDR3 is CASSPRTSGALETQYF. The DNA for the CDR3 is TGTGCCAGCTCACCACGAACTAGCGGGGCCCTGGAGACCCAGTACTTC.

This chain uses TRBV7-9 with TRBJ2-2; no clear D. The CDR3 spans 15 residues. The germline V gene encodes CDR1 SEHNR and CDR2 FQNEAQ (reference sequence). Trimming took 4 bases from V and 2 from J, leaving 11 bases between them. Here the CDR3 DNA reads TGTGCCAGCAGCTCGGGTCTCACTAACACCGGGGAGCTGTTTTTT. It yields the protein CASSSGLTNTGELFF.

The chain couples TRBV28 to TRBJ2-7; D is perhaps TRBD2 (6 bases). Germline CDR1 is MDHEN and CDR2 is SYDVKM. V lost 6 bases and J 1 base, leaving 16 bases between the germline ends. The CDR3 loop spans 15 amino acids. The CDR3 sequence is CASSSGGPVSYEQYF. The CDR3 DNA follows: TGTGCCAGCAGCTCCGGGGGACCGGTGTCCTACGAGCAGTACTTC.

This clone occurred once. This chain joins TRBV4-1 and TRBJ1-4; TRBD1 might be the D (5 bases). This CDR3 has 16 residues. Germline V gives CDR1 MGHRA, CDR2 YSYEKL. V was cut by 0 bases and J by 2 bases, with 10 bases left in between. DNA of the CDR3: TGCGCCAGCAGCCAAGAGGCAGGGAAGACTAATGAAAAACTGTTTTTT. It specifies CASSQEAGKTNEKLFF.